This paragraph covers one TCR beta chain sequence. Its antigen is not identified. 13 Jbeta primers and 60 Vbeta primers were used for the PCR. TCRdb keeps only in-frame clones here, not all; method: immunoSEQ multiplex PCR. Of 110,000 to 150,000 clones in the sample, approximately 80% were seen once. CDR1 is SEHNR and CDR2 is FQNEAQ in the germline V gene (reference sequence). Trimming took off 2 bases at V and 4 bases at J, with 11 bases between the two ends. The CDR3 is made up of 14 amino acids. These data are taken from a study of cytomegalovirus exposure and HLA in healthy donors. Study-wide background: Around 80 million unique TCRs from HLA-typed donors were held in an early data release. Study-wide results and limits: In an earlier analysis, productive rearrangement rates for most beta V segments clustered near 87% or 30%. An observed cluster of highly shared sequence variants was recorded as a likely sequencing artifact.

Sample: PBMCs. The sequence derives from a boy younger than 10 in good health and CMV-seronegative. J is TRBJ1-2 and V is TRBV7-9, with D unclear. CDR3 sequence (DNA): TGTGCCAGCAGCTTAAGTCCAGGTACCTATGGCTACACCTTC. Protein sequence: CASSLSPGTYGYTF.